These 28 T cell receptor beta chains share one sample of origin, sequenced in a study of blood T cells in healthy people across ages. Primed by a sample-barcoded 5' primer and a J-beta primer mix, a second PCR proceeded for about 7 to 11 cycles. TCRdb used MiXCR to reprocess the 5' RACE reads, holding one entry per CDR3 protein. The sample includes about 1.5 million distinct CDR3 sequences, approximately 42% of them seen just once. The sequenced material came from blood. These receptors came from a woman aged 18-35 years in good health.

This clonotype was observed a few times. This chain uses TRBV21-1 with TRBJ1-4. TRBV21-1 is classified as a pseudogene. CDR3 size: 16 residues. CDR3 protein: CASSERREATNEKLFF. DNA of the CDR3: TGTGCCAGCAGTGAGCGGAGGGAAGCAACTAATGAAAAACTGTTTTTT.

The V and J genes are TRBV4-2 and TRBJ2-1; 9 bases align to TRBD2. V shed 1 base, J shed 5 bases, and the junction held 9 bases outside the gene matches. Germline CDR1 is LGHNA and CDR2 is YNFKEQ. The CDR3 covers 17 residues. The CDR3 sequence: CASSQGLAEPTDNEQFF. CDR3 DNA sequence: TGTGCCAGCAGCCAAGGACTAGCGGAACCTACTGACAATGAGCAGTTCTTC.

The table lists this clonotype with a few counts. The chain recombines TRBV7-2 with TRBJ2-7; 9 bases map to TRBD2. Looked up from germline, CDR1 is SGHTA and CDR2 is FQGNSA. V was pared by 0 bases and J by 2 bases, with 14 bases of the junction left unmatched. The CDR3 length is 19 residues. The CDR3 nucleotides are TGTGCCAGCAGCTTAGCATATATGAGGAGCGGGGGGTTCACCTACGAGCAGTACTTC. Residues: CASSLAYMRSGGFTYEQYF.

V is TRBV3-1 and J is TRBJ2-3; D is possibly TRBD1 or TRBD2 (5 bases each). Trimming left V 1 base short and J 1 base short, with 12 bases between. Germline V gene lookup returns CDR1 LGHDT and CDR2 YNNKEL (reference sequence). This CDR3 contains 16 residues. The DNA of the CDR3 is TGTGCCAGCAGCCAAGGGCTAGCCAGGGGCACAGATACGCAGTATTTT. Its protein product is CASSQGLARGTDTQYF.

The J gene is TRBJ1-2, the V gene TRBV20-1, with a possible D match to TRBD1 (6 bases). Trimming removed 3 bases at V and 0 bases at J, with 11 bases between. Germline lookup yields CDR1 DFQATT and CDR2 SNEGSKA (reference sequence). The CDR3 runs 14 residues. CDR3 DNA: TGCAGTGCTAGTGGGGGCCGCGCTAACTATGGCTACACCTTC. As protein: CSASGGRANYGYTF.

This clonotype was recorded a few times. This chain links TRBV20-1 with TRBJ2-5, with D unclear. The last part of the DNA fits TRBJ2-7 better; the J call may be wrong. The CDR3 extends over 13 amino acids. Germline CDR1 reads DFQATT; CDR2 reads SNEGSKA (reference sequence). The CDR3: CSAPLVSSTEQYF. For the CDR3, the DNA is TGCAGTGCCCCTCTGGTCAGTTCCACCGAGCAGTACTTC.

This rearrangement joins TRBV5-1 to TRBJ2-3; D not resolved. From germline, CDR1 is SGHRS and CDR2 YFSETQ. This CDR3 is built from 15 residues. V lost 5 bases and J 8 bases, leaving 21 bases between the germline ends. The CDR3, as DNA: TGCGCCAGCAGGACCGAGGACCGAGTCTCGGGTACGCAGTATTTT. Residues: CASRTEDRVSGTQYF.

CDR3 region: CASSFPRGRPNTGELFF. DNA for the CDR3: TGTGCCAGCAGTTTTCCTAGGGGACGGCCCAACACCGGGGAGCTGTTTTTT. The V and J genes are TRBV7-9 and TRBJ2-2; D might be TRBD1 or TRBD2, each matching 5 bases. This CDR3 is built from 17 residues. CDR1 is SEHNR and CDR2 is FQNEAQ in the germline V gene (reference sequence). The V and J ends lost 6 bases and 2 bases respectively, with 19 bases between them.

This chain links TRBV7-2 with TRBJ2-5, with 11 bases identical to TRBD2. Germline-derived CDR1 and CDR2 are SGHTA and FQGNSA. The CDR3 is 16 residues long. V lost 1 base, J lost 2 bases, and 3 bases stayed unmatched. This CDR3 reads CASSLVLAGGQETQYF. CDR3 coding DNA: TGTGCCAGCAGCTTAGTATTAGCGGGGGGGCAAGAGACCCAGTACTTC.

The chain links TRBV6-6 to TRBJ2-1, with no clear D. V was trimmed by 2 bases and J by 9 bases, leaving 14 bases between them. CDR3 size: 14 residues. The germline V gene encodes CDR1 MNHNY and CDR2 SVGAGI (reference sequence). The CDR3 DNA reads as TGTGCCAGCAGTTACCCAGCTTCCGAGGCTGAGCAGTTCTTC. It encodes CASSYPASEAEQFF.

The chain has TRBV5-1 and TRBJ2-3, with D maybe TRBD2 (7 bases). V lost 4 bases to trimming and J lost 6 bases, with 15 bases between them. The germline gives CDR1 SGHRS, CDR2 YFSETQ. The CDR3 has 14 residues. The CDR3 region has the DNA TGCGCCAGCAGCGGAACAGGGACTACCGATACGCAGTATTTT. This encodes CASSGTGTTDTQYF.

This rearrangement joins TRBV27 to TRBJ2-7; the D call may be TRBD1 or TRBD2 (5 bases each). V gave up 5 bases and J gave up 1 base, with 15 bases separating them. The CDR3 length is 15 residues. Germline lookup yields CDR1 MNHEY and CDR2 SMNVEV (reference sequence). CDR3 DNA: TGTGCCAGCAGTAGCCTCGGGACGGCGTCCTACGAGCAGTACTTC. Protein product: CASSSLGTASYEQYF.

The chain employs TRBV7-9 and TRBJ2-1; TRBD1 matches at 9 bases. J gave up 8 bases and V 5 bases, and 4 bases lay outside the gene matches. Per the germline V gene, CDR1 is SEHNR and CDR2 is FQNEAQ (reference sequence). This CDR3 contains 13 residues. CDR3 loop: CASSGTGNYEQFF. The CDR3 DNA reads as TGTGCCAGCAGCGGGACAGGGAACTATGAGCAGTTCTTC.

This clonotype has only a few counts. Its ends do not fully match the called genes, so a read error is possible. The genes are TRBV20-1 and TRBJ2-3; D uncertain. The CDR3 has 14 residues. Germline loops: CDR1 DFQATT, CDR2 SNEGSKA (reference sequence). CDR3 bases: TGCAGTGCGAGAGACACGTACAGCACAGATACGCAGTATTTT. It specifies CSARDTYSTDTQYF.

The rearrangement links TRBV15 to TRBJ2-4; D gene ambiguous. Germline CDR1 LNHNV, CDR2 YYDKDF (reference sequence). With 0 bases removed from V and 0 bases from J, the gap between germline ends came to 6 bases. The CDR3 runs to 15 residues. The CDR3: CATSRDGSAKNIQYF. The CDR3 nucleotides read TGTGCCACCAGCAGAGACGGGTCAGCCAAAAACATTCAGTACTTC.

The chain joins TRBV29-1 to TRBJ1-2; no clear D gene. V was cut by 2 bases and J by 5 bases, with 9 bases left in between. CDR1 is SQVTM and CDR2 is ANQGSEA in the germline V gene. The CDR3 has 12 amino acids. In nucleotides, the CDR3 is TGCAGCGTTGAACGGGCGGATTATGGCTACACCTTC. Residues: CSVERADYGYTF.

The V and J genes are TRBV7-9 and TRBJ1-5, with 9 nucleotides matching TRBD1. Looked up from germline, CDR1 is SEHNR and CDR2 is FQNEAQ (reference sequence). Germline trimming cut 5 bases from V and 6 bases from J; bases unmatched to any gene: 5. This CDR3 has 14 amino acids. The CDR3 DNA reads as TGTGCCAGCAGCCCGGGACAGGGCTCTCAGCCCCAGCATTTT. Protein sequence: CASSPGQGSQPQHF.

Only a few counts were recorded for this clonotype. The chain recombines TRBV20-1 with TRBJ1-2; 7 bases are a match to TRBD1. The germline gives CDR1 DFQATT, CDR2 SNEGSKA (reference sequence). The CDR3 sequence is 13 residues long. The J segment lost 4 bases and the V segment lost 6 bases, leaving 8 bases of the junction unmatched. CDR3 DNA: TGCAGTGCATGGGACAGAGCTTCCTATGGCTACACCTTC. This encodes CSAWDRASYGYTF.

This clonotype was seen a handful of times. The gene calls are TRBV10-1 and TRBJ2-1; 8 positions match TRBD1. The CDR3 consists of 13 residues. The V gene end was trimmed by 10 bases and the J gene end by 5 bases; junction bases not matched to a gene: 7. Germline CDR1 WNHNN, CDR2 SYGVQD (reference sequence). CDR3 sequence: CATSGQVNNEQFF. The CDR3 DNA is TGCGCCACCTCGGGACAGGTTAACAATGAGCAGTTCTTC.

V is TRBV10-3 and J is TRBJ2-1; no clear D. Germline CDR1 reads ENHRY; CDR2 reads SYGVKD. V was cut by 4 bases and J by 4 bases, with 20 bases left in between. The CDR3 spans 17 residues. The CDR3 region is CAISGSNSVLGYNEQFF. The CDR3, as DNA: TGTGCCATCAGTGGGTCCAACAGCGTCCTCGGGTACAATGAGCAGTTCTTC.

This chain links TRBV25-1 with TRBJ2-3; D uncertain. The CDR3 extends over 15 amino acids. With 6 bases removed from V and 0 bases from J, the gap between germline ends came to 13 bases. CDR1 is MGHDK and CDR2 is SYGVNS in the germline V gene. CDR3 residues: CASSVTGRSTDTQYF. CDR3 coding DNA: TGTGCCAGCAGCGTAACCGGACGGAGCACAGATACGCAGTATTTT.

This clonotype has a handful of counts. The chain links TRBV11-3 to TRBJ2-5; D unresolved. The CDR3 spans 13 residues. Germline-derived CDR1 and CDR2 are SGHNT and YENEEA. V dropped 1 base and J dropped 2 bases, with 5 bases sitting between them. CDR3 coding DNA: TGTGCCAGCAGCTTAGCTATTCAAGAGACCCAGTACTTC. This codes for CASSLAIQETQYF.

This clonotype was seen more than once but under ten times. The chain uses TRBV6-2 or TRBV6-3 and TRBJ1-2, with D hard to call. CDR3 length: 12 residues. Trimming removed 4 bases from V and 4 bases from J, with 7 bases in between. CDR1 is MNHEY and CDR2 is SVGEGT in the germline V gene. The CDR3 DNA sequence: TGTGCCAGCAGTTTTCCGGGCTATGGCTACACCTTC. Amino acids: CASSFPGYGYTF.

This clonotype was counted only a few times. The chain carries TRBV10-3 and TRBJ2-7, with 12 bases fitting TRBD2. Germline lookup yields CDR1 ENHRY and CDR2 SYGVKD. The CDR3 runs to 15 residues. Losses at the gene ends were 5 bases for V and 6 bases for J; bases not matched to a gene: 8. The CDR3 bases are TGTGCCATCAGTACGACTAGCGGGAGTCTCGGCGAGCAGTACTTC. This translates into CAISTTSGSLGEQYF.

This clonotype came up a few times. V gene TRBV29-1 combines with J gene TRBJ2-1; D is perhaps TRBD2 (5 bases). Near its end, the DNA agrees better with TRBJ2-7, so the J call may be wrong. In germline, CDR1 is SQVTM, CDR2 ANQGSEA. CDR3 length: 14 amino acids. Here the CDR3 reads CSVSGLNSYNEQYF. The CDR3 DNA is TGCAGCGTTTCGGGGTTAAACTCCTACAATGAGCAGTACTTC.

This chain connects TRBV2 to TRBJ2-7; TRBD1 matches at 10 bases. V gave up 5 bases and J gave up 7 bases; unmatched junction bases: 14. The CDR3 has 16 amino acids. Germline V gene lookup returns CDR1 SNHLY and CDR2 FYNNEI. The CDR3 is CASSQDGTGVWNEQYF. The CDR3, as DNA: TGTGCCAGCAGTCAAGACGGGACAGGGGTCTGGAATGAGCAGTACTTC.

This rearrangement joins TRBV7-2 to TRBJ1-1; D may be TRBD1 (5 bases). This CDR3 has 17 amino acids. Looked up from germline, CDR1 is SGHTA and CDR2 is FQGNSA. Deletions cut 10 bases from V and 5 bases from J, with 29 bases between. CDR3 residues: CATRVGGGQGRGTEAFF. CDR3 nucleotide sequence: TGTGCCACCAGAGTGGGGGGAGGGCAGGGAAGAGGAACTGAAGCTTTCTTT.

A note on this clonotype: A much larger clonotype is one base distant, so this may be a read error. J is TRBJ2-3 and V is TRBV4-3; the match to TRBD2 covers 10 bases. Germline V gene lookup returns CDR1 LGHNA and CDR2 YSLEER. This CDR3 contains 17 residues. CDR3 residues: CTSSQDTSGDRTDTQYF. In nucleotides, the CDR3 is TGCACCAGCAGCCAAGATACTAGCGGGGATCGCACAGATACGCAGTATTTT.